Below, 6 T cell receptor beta chains from the same sample are listed, as sequenced in a study of T cell clonality in common variable immunodeficiency. These receptors have no known antigen. Points from the study as a whole: Reportedly, TCR beta sequences from common variable immunodeficiency showed fewer deletions and N-nucleotide insertions.

Assay: immunoSEQ multiplex PCR; the TCRdb copy retains only in-frame clones and omits some. The data show some 25,000 clones, with none appearing a single time. The sample consisted of peripheral blood mononuclear cells. These TCRs come from a human donor with common variable immunodeficiency.

This clone has just a few counts. The observed sequence ends 3 residues before the CDR3 terminus, with the missing tail filled in from the germline J gene. This rearrangement joins TRBV30 to TRBJ2-7; 8 bases map to TRBD1. V gave up 4 bases and J gave up 3 bases; unmatched junction bases: 5. Germline V gene sequence: CDR1 GTSNPN, CDR2 SVGIG (reference sequence). The CDR3 is made up of 13 amino acids. The sequenced part of the CDR3 DNA is TGTGCCTGGAAAATGGACAGGGACTACGAG. It encodes CAWKMDRDYE. In full, the CDR3 reads CAWKMDRDYEQYF.

This clone was observed a few times. The CDR3 end falls 3 residues outside the read, so it is completed with the germline J gene. The chain uses TRBV19 and TRBJ2-2, with D maybe TRBD2 (5 bases). Germline V gene sequence: CDR1 LNHDA, CDR2 SQIVND (reference sequence). This CDR3 is 15 amino acids long. Trimming took 6 bases from V and 2 from J, leaving 13 bases between them. The CDR3 here is CASSVSGVNTGELFF. CDR3 DNA (partial): TGTGCCAGTAGCGTCAGCGGAGTTAACACCGGGGAG.

As for this clone: The observed sequence ends 3 residues before the CDR3 terminus, with the missing tail filled in from the germline J gene. V is TRBV6-1 and J is TRBJ2-3; 9 nucleotides align to TRBD1. The CDR3 totals 16 residues. Losses at the gene ends were 4 bases for V and 4 bases for J; bases not matched to a gene: 9. Germline V gives CDR1 MNHNS, CDR2 SASEGT. The DNA read from the CDR3 is TGTGCCAGCAGTGCGCGCCGGGACAGGGCGGCAGATACG. It specifies CASSARRDRAADT. Given in full, the CDR3 is CASSARRDRAADTQYF.

This clone occurred many times. The CDR3 end lies 3 residues beyond the end of the read and is filled in from the germline J gene. The J gene is TRBJ2-7, the V gene TRBV30, with 7 bases identical to TRBD2. The CDR3 covers 15 residues. The germline gives CDR1 GTSNPN, CDR2 SVGIG (reference sequence). V lost 4 bases to trimming and J lost 4 bases; unmatched junction nucleotides: 13. CDR3 region: CAWIKTRRGGYEQYF. Partial CDR3 DNA: TGTGCCTGGATTAAAACGAGAAGGGGAGGGTACGAG. Complete variable domain (other parts from reference TRBV30 and TRBJ2-7): SQTIHQWPATLVQPVGSPLSLECTVEGTSNPNLYWYRQAAGRGLQLLFYSVGIGQISSEVPQNLSASRPQDRQFILSSKKLLLSDSGFYLCAWIKTRRGGYEQYFGPGTRLTVT.

A note on this clone: The read comes to an end 3 residues before the CDR3 does, leaving the germline J gene to fill in the end. This chain connects TRBV2 to TRBJ2-7; 11 positions agree with TRBD1. The CDR3 is 15 residues long. CDR1 and CDR2 (germline): SNHLY, FYNNEI. V gave up 4 bases and J gave up 6 bases; unmatched junction bases: 8. The DNA read from the CDR3 is TGTGCCAGCAGTGCTCCGGGACAGGGGGTGGTCGAG. Encoded protein: CASSAPGQGVVE. The whole CDR3 protein reads CASSAPGQGVVEQYF.

There are many counts of this clone. The CDR3 end falls 3 residues outside the read, so it is completed with the germline J gene. The chain is built from TRBV5-4 and TRBJ2-2; 9 bases are a match to TRBD2. The germline V gene encodes CDR1 SGHNT and CDR2 YYREEE (reference sequence). The CDR3 consists of 15 residues. Losses at the gene ends were 0 bases for V and 6 bases for J; bases not matched to a gene: 3. CDR3 amino acids: CASSLDSGSAGELFF. The CDR3 DNA, read in part, is TGTGCCAGCAGCTTGGATAGCGGGAGTGCCGGGGAG.